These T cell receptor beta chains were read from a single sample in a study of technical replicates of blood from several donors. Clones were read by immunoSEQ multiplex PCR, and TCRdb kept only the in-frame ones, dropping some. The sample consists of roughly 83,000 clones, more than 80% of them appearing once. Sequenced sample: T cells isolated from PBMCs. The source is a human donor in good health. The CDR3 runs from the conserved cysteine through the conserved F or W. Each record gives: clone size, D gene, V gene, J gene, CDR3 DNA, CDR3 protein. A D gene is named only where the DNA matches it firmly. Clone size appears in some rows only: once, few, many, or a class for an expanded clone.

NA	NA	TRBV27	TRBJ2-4	TGTGCCAGCAGTTTGGAACCGCCCAGACTAGCCAAAAACATTCAGTACTTC	CASSLEPPRLAKNIQYF
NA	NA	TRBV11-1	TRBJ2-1	TGTGCCAGCAGCTTAGTATCAGGGGCGCATGAGCAGTTCTTC	CASSLVSGAHEQFF
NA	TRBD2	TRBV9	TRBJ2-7	TGTGCCAGCAGCCTGAGTTGGACTAGCGGATCCTACGAGCAGTACTTC	CASSLSWTSGSYEQYF
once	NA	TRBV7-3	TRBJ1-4	TGTGCCAGCAGCTACCGGGGTAGTGAAAAACTGTTTTTT	CASSYRGSEKLFF
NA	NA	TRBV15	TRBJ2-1	TGTGCCACCAGCAGACACTACTCCCAAACTGACAATGAGCAGTTCTTC	CATSRHYSQTDNEQFF
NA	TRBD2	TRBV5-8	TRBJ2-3	TGTGCCAGCAGCCTTAGCGGGAGGGTGTCAGATACGCAGTATTTT	CASSLSGRVSDTQYF
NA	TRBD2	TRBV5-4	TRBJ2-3	TGTGCCAGCAGCTTCGGACTAGTCCTTGTCACAGATACGCAGTATTTT	CASSFGLVLVTDTQYF
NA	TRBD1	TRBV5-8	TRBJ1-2	TGTGCCAGCAGCTTAGGGGACAGAACCTACACCTTC	CASSLGDRTYTF
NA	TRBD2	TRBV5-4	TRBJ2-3	TGTGCCAGCAGTCAGAGGGCGGGGGATGATACGCAGTATTTT	CASSQRAGDDTQYF
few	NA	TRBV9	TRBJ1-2	TGTGCCAGCAGCTCCCTGGGGGGGTATAACTATGGCTACACCTTC	CASSSLGGYNYGYTF
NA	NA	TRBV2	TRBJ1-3	TGTGCCAGCATTCCCGACAGTCTCTCTGGAAACACCATATATTTT	CASIPDSLSGNTIYF
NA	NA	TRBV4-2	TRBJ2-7	TGTGCCAGCAGCCCGCCGGGGTTTGGTTTCTACGAGCAGTACTTC	CASSPPGFGFYEQYF
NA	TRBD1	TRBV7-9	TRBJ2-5	TGTGCCAGCGACCCAGGGGGAGAGACCCAGTACTTC	CASDPGGETQYF
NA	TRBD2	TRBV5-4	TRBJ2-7	TGTGCCAGCAGTCAAAAAGCGGGAGTCGCCTACGAGCAGTACTTC	CASSQKAGVAYEQYF
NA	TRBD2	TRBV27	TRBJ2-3	TGTGCCAGCAGGCTAAAAACTAGCGGGACGGGAGATACGCAGTATTTT	CASRLKTSGTGDTQYF
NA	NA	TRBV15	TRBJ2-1	TGTGCCACCAGCAGAGATCGGGGGTCTCACAATGAGCAGTTCTTC	CATSRDRGSHNEQFF
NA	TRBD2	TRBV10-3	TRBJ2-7	TGTGCCATCAGTGGGGGACTAGCGGGCGAGACCTACGAGCAGTACTTC	CAISGGLAGETYEQYF
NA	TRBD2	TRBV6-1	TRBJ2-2	TGTGCCAGCAGTGAATGGGGACTACTGAACACCGGGGAGCTGTTTTTT	CASSEWGLLNTGELFF
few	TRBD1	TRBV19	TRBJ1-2	TGTGCCAGTAGTATGTCGGACAGGAGTAGACATGGCTACACCTTC	CASSMSDRSRHGYTF
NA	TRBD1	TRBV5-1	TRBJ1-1	TGCGCCAGCAGCGTACAGGGGTTAAGCACTGAAGCTTTCTTT	CASSVQGLSTEAFF
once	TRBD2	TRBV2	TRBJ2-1	TGTGCCAGCAGTGAACTAGCGGGAAACAATGAGCAGTTCTTC	CASSELAGNNEQFF
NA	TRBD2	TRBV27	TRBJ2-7	TGTGCCAGCAGCGCCCGGGGGGATTGGTACGAGCAGTACTTC	CASSARGDWYEQYF
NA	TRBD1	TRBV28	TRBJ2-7	TGTGCCAGCAGCACTGGACAGGGGGGCTTCTACGAGCAGTACTTC	CASSTGQGGFYEQYF
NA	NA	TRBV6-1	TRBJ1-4	TGTGCCAGCAGCCCCACCGGGGGTTGGAATGAAAAACTGTTTTTT	CASSPTGGWNEKLFF
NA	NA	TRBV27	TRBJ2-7	TGTGCCAGCAGTCCAACTACCACCCTCGCGGGCCTTCCCTACGAGCAGTACTTC	CASSPTTTLAGLPYEQYF
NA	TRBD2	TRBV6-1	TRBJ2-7	TGTGCCAGCAGTGAAAGGGCGGGAGTAGTTTCCAACGAGCAGTACTTC	CASSERAGVVSNEQYF